Below, one T cell receptor (beta chain) is given with its context. The antigen remains undetermined. The data are from a study of cytomegalovirus exposure and HLA in healthy donors. Study observations and caveats: Among the CMV-associated chains, a few were confirmed in vitro as specific for CMV antigens. The tendency of first-cohort TCR clusters to co-occur in the roughly 130 validation repertoires emerged from a later analysis.

V lost 0 bases and J lost 5; bases outside the gene matches: 8. CDR1 is SGDLS and CDR2 is YYNGEE in the germline V gene. The CDR3 covers 15 residues. Only in-frame clones appear in the TCRdb table, and some are missing; sequencing was by immunoSEQ multiplex PCR. The sample shows fewer than 400,000 clones, 80% to 90% of them seen only once. The receptor was isolated from a woman aged 18-30 years in good health and CMV-seronegative. The specimen sequenced was PBMCs. The rearrangement links TRBV9 to TRBJ2-7; 7 bases align to TRBD2. The CDR3 spells CASSVGGWEGNEQYF. The DNA of the CDR3 is TGTGCCAGCAGCGTAGGAGGTTGGGAGGGAAACGAGCAGTACTTC.